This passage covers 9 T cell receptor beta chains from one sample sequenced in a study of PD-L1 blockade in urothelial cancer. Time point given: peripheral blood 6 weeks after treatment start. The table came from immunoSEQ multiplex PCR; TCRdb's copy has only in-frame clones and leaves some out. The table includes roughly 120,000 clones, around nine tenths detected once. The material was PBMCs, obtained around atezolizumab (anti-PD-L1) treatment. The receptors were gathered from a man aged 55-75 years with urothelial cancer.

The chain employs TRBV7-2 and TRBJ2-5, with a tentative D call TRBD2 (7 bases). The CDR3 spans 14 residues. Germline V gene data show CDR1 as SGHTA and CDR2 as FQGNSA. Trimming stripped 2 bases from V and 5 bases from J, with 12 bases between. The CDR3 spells CASSLTGGGETQYF. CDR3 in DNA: TGTGCCAGCAGCTTAACGGGGGGCGGGGAGACCCAGTACTTC.

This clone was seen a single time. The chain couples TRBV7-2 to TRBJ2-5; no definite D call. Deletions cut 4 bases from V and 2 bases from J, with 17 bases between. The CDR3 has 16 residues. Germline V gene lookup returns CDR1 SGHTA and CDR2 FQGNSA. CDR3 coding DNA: TGTGCCAGCAGCTATTGGCACATCTCCGCTCAAGAGACCCAGTACTTC. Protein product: CASSYWHISAQETQYF.

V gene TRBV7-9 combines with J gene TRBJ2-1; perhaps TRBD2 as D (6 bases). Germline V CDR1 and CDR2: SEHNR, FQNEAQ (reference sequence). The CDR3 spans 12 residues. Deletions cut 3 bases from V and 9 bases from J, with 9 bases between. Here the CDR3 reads CASSLEGIEQFF. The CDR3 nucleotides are TGTGCCAGCAGCTTGGAGGGCATTGAGCAGTTCTTC.

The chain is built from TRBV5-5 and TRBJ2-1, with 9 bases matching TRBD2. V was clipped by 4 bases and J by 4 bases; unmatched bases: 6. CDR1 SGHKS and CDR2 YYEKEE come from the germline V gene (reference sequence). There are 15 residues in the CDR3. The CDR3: CASSGAGGLYNEQFF. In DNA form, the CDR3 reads TGTGCCAGCAGCGGAGCGGGGGGCTTATACAATGAGCAGTTCTTC.

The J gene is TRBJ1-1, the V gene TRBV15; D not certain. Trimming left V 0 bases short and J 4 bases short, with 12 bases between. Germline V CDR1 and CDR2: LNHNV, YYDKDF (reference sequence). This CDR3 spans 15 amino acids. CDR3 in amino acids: CATSRDGSGFTEAFF. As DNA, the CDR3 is TGTGCCACCAGCAGAGATGGCTCGGGGTTCACTGAAGCTTTCTTT.

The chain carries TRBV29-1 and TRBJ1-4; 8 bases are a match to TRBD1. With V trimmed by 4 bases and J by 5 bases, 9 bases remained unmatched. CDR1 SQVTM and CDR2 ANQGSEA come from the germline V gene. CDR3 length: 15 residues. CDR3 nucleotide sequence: TGCAGCGTTGGAGGACAGGGAAGTTTGAATGAAAAACTGTTTTTT. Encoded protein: CSVGGQGSLNEKLFF.

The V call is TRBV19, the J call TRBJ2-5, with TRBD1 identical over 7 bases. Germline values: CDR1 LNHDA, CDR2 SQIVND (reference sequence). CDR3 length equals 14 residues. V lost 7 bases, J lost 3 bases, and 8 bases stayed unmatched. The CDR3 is CASKKTGAEETQYF. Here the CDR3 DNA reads TGTGCCAGTAAAAAAACAGGGGCAGAAGAGACCCAGTACTTC. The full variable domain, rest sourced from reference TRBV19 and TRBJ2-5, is DGGITQSPKYLFRKEGQNVTLSCEQNLNHDAMYWYRQDPGQGLRLIYYSQIVNDFQKGDIAEGYSVSREKKESFPLTVTSAQKNPTAFYLCASKKTGAEETQYFGPGTRLLVL.

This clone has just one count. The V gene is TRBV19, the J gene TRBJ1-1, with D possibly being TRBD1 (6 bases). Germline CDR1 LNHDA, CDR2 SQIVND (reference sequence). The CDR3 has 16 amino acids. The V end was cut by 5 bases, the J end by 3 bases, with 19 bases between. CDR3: CASSLLAGVGDTEAFF. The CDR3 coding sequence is TGTGCCAGTAGTCTATTAGCAGGGGTAGGGGACACTGAAGCTTTCTTT.

The CDR3 sequence: CASSSTRSTDTQYF. CDR3 bases: TGTGCCAGCAGTTCCACACGAAGCACAGATACGCAGTATTTT. The chain is built from TRBV6-4 and TRBJ2-3; D gene ambiguous. With 5 bases removed from V and 0 bases from J, the gap between germline ends came to 9 bases. This CDR3 is built from 14 residues. Per the germline V gene, CDR1 is MRHNA and CDR2 is SNTAGT.